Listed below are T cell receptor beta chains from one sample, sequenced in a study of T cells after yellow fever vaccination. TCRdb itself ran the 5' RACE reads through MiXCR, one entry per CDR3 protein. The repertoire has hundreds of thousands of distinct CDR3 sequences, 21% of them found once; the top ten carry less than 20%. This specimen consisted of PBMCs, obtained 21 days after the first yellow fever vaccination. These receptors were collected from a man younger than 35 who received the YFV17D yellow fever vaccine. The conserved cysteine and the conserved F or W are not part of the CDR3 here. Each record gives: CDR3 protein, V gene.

CDR3: ASSLYGEENIQY
V: TRBV5-1

CDR3: ASSLEHTEAF
V: TRBV5-1

CDR3: ASSFPYYSGANVLT
V: TRBV11-1

CDR3: ASSLKKGGLNTGELF
V: TRBV27

CDR3: SARDIEGAGIQY
V: TRBV20-1

CDR3: ASSLSVTYGYT
V: TRBV27

CDR3: ASSRNRDTRAETQY
V: TRBV5-4

CDR3: SARDRRGEGNQPQH
V: TRBV20-1

CDR3: ASSQDSSSGNTIY
V: TRBV4-3

CDR3: ASSYDGRPAADTQY
V: TRBV6-5

CDR3: ASSLALGRGYT
V: TRBV12-3/TRBV12-4

CDR3: ASRKPPGQGAPDTQY
V: TRBV5-1

CDR3: ASSLGGRVDTEAF
V: TRBV7-9

CDR3: ASSPLGDEQF
V: TRBV5-1

CDR3: ASSDLNGPNTGELF
V: TRBV25-1

CDR3: ASSLKGSPDEQY
V: TRBV4-2

CDR3: SVASDNEQF
V: TRBV29-1

CDR3: ASSYQTGEFSPLH
V: TRBV6-5

CDR3: ASSTTGGDDSPLH
V: TRBV18

CDR3: ASSHGLQGAINEQY
V: TRBV4-1

CDR3: ASSLTAYQETQY
V: TRBV7-2

CDR3: SVEWGSYNEQF
V: TRBV29-1

CDR3: ASSSTQGKFIETQY
V: TRBV7-6

CDR3: ASSYSPGQSSEAF
V: TRBV6-5

CDR3: ASSILGKAGELF
V: TRBV5-1

CDR3: ASSLGKRHYNELF
V: TRBV7-6

CDR3: ASSHIYGLDGGTGELF
V: TRBV3-1

CDR3: ASRLQGTEAF
V: TRBV6-2/TRBV6-3

CDR3: ASSGSGVYEQY
V: TRBV5-1

CDR3: ASSVGTGGYNEQF
V: TRBV7-6

CDR3: ASSYGSDSVNTEAF
V: TRBV6-5

CDR3: ASSWDGGVPGELF
V: TRBV12-3/TRBV12-4

CDR3: ASSLYTFQGTDTQY
V: TRBV7-9

CDR3: ASSQEQGGSYEQY
V: TRBV4-1

CDR3: ASSIAGAFTDTQY
V: TRBV6-1

CDR3: AWSERNTEAF
V: TRBV30

CDR3: ASSLTNDRAYEQY
V: TRBV7-9

CDR3: SVGWPHLYGYT
V: TRBV29-1

CDR3: ASSQDLDHLPPTDTQY
V: TRBV14

CDR3: ASSYSKATGGQPQH
V: TRBV6-5

CDR3: ASSFDREGDTQY
V: TRBV7-9

CDR3: ACRRSYEQY
V: TRBV2

CDR3: ASSSRTGLSSYEQY
V: TRBV5-1

CDR3: ASSYSTGLGEKLF
V: TRBV6-5